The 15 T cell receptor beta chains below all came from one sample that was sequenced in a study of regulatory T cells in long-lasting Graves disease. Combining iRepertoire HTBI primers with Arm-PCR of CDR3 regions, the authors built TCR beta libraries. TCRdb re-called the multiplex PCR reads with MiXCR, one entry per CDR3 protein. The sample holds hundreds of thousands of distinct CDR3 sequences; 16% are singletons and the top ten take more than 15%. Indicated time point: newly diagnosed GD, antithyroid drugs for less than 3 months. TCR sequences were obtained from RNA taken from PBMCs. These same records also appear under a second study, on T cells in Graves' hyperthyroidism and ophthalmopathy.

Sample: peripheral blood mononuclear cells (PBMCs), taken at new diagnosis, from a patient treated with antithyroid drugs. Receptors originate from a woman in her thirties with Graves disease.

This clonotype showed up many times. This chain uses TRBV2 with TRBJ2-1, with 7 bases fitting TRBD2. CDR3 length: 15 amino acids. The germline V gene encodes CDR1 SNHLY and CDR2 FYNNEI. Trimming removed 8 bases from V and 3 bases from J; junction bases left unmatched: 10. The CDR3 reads CASSREGPFYNEQFF. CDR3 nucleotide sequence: TGTGCCAGCTCAAGGGAGGGCCCTTTCTACAATGAGCAGTTCTTC.

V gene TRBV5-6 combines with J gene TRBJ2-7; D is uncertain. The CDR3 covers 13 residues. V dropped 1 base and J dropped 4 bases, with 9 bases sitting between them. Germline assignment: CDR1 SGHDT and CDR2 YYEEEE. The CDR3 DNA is TGTGCCAGCAGCTTGAGGGTAGAGTACGAGCAGTACTTC. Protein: CASSLRVEYEQYF.

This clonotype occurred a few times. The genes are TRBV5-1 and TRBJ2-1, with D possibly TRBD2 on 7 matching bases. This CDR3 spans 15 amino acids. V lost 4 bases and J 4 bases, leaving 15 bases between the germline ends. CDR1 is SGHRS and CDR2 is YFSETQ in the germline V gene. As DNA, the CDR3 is TGCGCCAGCAGCCCCGGGGGGACATCATACAATGAGCAGTTCTTC. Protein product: CASSPGGTSYNEQFF.

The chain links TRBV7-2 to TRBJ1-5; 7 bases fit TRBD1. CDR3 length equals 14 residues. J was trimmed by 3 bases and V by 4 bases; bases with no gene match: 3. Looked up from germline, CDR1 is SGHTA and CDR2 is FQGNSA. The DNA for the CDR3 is TGTGCCAGCAGCTCACAGGGGAACAATCAGCCCCAGCATTTT. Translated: CASSSQGNNQPQHF. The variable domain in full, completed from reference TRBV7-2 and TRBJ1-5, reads GAGVSQSPSNKVTEKGKDVELRCDPISGHTALYWYRQSLGQGLEFLIYFQGNSAPDKSGLPSDRFSAERTGGSVSTLTIQRTQQEDSAVYLCASSSQGNNQPQHFGDGTRLSIL.

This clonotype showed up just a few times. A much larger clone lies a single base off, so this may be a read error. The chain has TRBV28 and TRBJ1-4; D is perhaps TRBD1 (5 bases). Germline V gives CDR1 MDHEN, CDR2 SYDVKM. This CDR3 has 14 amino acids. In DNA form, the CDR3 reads TGTGCCAGCAGTCTACAGGCAACTAATAAAAAACTGTTTTTT. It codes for CASSLQATNKKLFF.

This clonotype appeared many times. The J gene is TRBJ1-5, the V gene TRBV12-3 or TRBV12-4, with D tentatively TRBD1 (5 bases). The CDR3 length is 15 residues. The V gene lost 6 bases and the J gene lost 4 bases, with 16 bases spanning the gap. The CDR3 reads CASRVSLGPNQPQHF. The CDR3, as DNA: TGTGCCAGCAGGGTCAGTTTGGGGCCAAATCAGCCCCAGCATTTT.

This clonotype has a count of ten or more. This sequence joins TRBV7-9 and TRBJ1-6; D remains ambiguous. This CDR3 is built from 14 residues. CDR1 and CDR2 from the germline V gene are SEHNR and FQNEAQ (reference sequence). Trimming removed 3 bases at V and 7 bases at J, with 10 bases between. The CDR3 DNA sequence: TGTGCCAGCAGCTTCTCGGGAGCAAATTCACCCCTCCACTTT. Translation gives CASSFSGANSPLHF.

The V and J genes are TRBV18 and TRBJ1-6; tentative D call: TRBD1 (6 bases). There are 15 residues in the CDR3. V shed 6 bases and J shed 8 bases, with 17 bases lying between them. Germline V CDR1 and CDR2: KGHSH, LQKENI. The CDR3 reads CASSAIRDKDSPLHF. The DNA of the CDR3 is TGTGCCAGCTCTGCCATCCGGGACAAAGATTCACCCCTCCACTTT.

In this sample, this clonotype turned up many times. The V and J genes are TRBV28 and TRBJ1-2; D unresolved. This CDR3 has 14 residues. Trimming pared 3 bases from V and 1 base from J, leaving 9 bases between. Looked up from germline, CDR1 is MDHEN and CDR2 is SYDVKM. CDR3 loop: CASSFGRFNYGYTF. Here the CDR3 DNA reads TGTGCCAGCAGTTTCGGGCGTTTTAACTATGGCTACACCTTC.

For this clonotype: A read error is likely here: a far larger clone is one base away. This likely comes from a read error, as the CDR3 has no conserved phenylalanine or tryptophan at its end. The DNA of the CDR3 is TGTGCCAGCAGTGAAAGGGCGGGTTTCTACAATGAGCAGTTCCTC. Translation gives CASSERAGFYNEQFL. The V call is TRBV2, the J call TRBJ2-5; D is possibly TRBD2 (5 bases). Gene TRBJ2-1 matches the end of the DNA better, so the J call may be wrong. CDR1 is SNHLY, CDR2 FYNNEI, per germline. The CDR3 is made up of 15 amino acids.

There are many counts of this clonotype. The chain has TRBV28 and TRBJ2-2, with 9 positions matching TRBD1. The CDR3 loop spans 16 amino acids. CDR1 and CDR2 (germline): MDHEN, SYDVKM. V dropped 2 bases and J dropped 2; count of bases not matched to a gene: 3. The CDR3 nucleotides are TGTGCCAGCAGTTTAGGGACAGGGAAAAACACCGGGGAGCTGTTTTTT. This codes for CASSLGTGKNTGELFF.

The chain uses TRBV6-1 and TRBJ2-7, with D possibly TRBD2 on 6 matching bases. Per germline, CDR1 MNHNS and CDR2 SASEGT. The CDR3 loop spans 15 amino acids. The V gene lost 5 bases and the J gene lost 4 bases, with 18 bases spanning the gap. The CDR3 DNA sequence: TGTGCCAGCAGTACTTTCAGCGGGCCAGATTACGAGCAGTACTTC. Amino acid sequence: CASSTFSGPDYEQYF.

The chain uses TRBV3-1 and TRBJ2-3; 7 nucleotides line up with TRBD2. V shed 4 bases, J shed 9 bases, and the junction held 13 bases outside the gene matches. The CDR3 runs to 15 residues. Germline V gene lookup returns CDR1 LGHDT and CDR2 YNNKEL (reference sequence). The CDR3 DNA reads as TGTGCCAGCAGCCCAACGTATCGGGGGGAAAGCACGCAGTATTTT. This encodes CASSPTYRGESTQYF.

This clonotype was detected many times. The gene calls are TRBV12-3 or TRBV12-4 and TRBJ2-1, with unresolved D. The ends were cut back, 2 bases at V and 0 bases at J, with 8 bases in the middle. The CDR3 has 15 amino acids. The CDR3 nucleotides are TGTGCCAGCAGTTTATACGGAAGCTCCTACAATGAGCAGTTCTTC. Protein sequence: CASSLYGSSYNEQFF.

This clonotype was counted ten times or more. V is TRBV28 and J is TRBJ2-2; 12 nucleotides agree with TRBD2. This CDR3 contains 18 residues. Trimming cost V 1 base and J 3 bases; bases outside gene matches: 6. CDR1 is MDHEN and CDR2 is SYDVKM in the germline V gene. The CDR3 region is CASSLLRGLAGYTGELFF. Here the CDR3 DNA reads TGTGCCAGCAGTTTATTAAGAGGACTAGCGGGATACACCGGGGAGCTGTTTTTT.